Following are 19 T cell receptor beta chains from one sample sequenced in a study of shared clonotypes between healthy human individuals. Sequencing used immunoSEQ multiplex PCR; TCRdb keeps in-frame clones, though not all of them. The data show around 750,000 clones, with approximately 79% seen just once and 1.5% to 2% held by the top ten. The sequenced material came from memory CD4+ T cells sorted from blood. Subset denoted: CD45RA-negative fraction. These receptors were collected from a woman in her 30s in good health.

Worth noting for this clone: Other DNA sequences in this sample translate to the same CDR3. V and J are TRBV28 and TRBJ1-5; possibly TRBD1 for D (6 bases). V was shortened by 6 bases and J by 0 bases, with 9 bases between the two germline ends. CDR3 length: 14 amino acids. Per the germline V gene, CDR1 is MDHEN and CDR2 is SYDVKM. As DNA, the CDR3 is TGTGCCAGCAGCAGACAGGTTAGCAATCAGCCCCAGCATTTT. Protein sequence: CASSRQVSNQPQHF.

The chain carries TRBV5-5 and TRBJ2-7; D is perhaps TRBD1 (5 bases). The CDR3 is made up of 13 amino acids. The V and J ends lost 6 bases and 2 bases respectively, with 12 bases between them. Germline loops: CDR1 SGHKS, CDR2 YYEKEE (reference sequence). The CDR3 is CASNKDRTYEQYF. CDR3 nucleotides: TGTGCCAGCAATAAAGACAGAACCTACGAGCAGTACTTC. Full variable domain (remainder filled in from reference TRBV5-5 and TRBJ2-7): DAGVTQSPTHLIKTRGQQVTLRCSPISGHKSVSWYQQVLGQGPQFIFQYYEKEERGRGNFPDRFSARQFPNYSSELNVNALLLGDSALYLCASNKDRTYEQYFGPGTRLTVT.

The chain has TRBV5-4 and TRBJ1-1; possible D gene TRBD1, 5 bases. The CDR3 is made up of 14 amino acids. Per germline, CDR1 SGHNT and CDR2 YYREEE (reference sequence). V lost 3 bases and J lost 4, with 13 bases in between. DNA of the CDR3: TGTGCCAGCAGCTCCCCGTCGAGGGGCACTGAAGCTTTCTTT. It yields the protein CASSSPSRGTEAFF.

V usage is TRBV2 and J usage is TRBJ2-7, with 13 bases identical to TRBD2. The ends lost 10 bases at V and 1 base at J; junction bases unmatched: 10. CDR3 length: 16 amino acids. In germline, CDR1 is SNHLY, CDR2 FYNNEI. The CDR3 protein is CAIAAGTSGTSYEQYF. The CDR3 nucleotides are TGTGCCATCGCTGCCGGGACTAGCGGGACTTCCTACGAGCAGTACTTC.

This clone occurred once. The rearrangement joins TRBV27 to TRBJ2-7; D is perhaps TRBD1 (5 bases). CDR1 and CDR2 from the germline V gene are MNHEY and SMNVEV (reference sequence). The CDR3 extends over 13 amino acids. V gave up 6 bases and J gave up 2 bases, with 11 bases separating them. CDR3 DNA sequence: TGTGCCAGCAGCCCCTGGACAACCTACGAGCAGTACTTC. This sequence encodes CASSPWTTYEQYF.

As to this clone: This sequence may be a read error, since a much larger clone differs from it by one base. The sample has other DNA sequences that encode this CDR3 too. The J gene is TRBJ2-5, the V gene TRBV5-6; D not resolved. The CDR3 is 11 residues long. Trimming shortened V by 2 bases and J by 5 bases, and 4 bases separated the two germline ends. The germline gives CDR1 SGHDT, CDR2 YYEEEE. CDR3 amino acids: CASSLVETQYF. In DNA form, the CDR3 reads TGTGCCAGCAGCTTAGTGGAGACCCAGTACTTC.

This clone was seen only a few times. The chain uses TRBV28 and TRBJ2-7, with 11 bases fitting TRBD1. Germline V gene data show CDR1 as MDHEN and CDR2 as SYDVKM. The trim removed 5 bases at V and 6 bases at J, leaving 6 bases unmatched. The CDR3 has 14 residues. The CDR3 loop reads CASSLPGQGGEQYF. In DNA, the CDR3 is TGTGCCAGCAGTCTACCGGGACAGGGGGGCGAGCAGTACTTC.

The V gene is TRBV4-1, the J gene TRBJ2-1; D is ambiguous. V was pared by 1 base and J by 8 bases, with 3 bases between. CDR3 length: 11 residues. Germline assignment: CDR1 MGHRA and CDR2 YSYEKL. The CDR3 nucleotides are TGCGCCAGCAGCCAAGGGGATGAGCAGTTCTTC. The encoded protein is CASSQGDEQFF.

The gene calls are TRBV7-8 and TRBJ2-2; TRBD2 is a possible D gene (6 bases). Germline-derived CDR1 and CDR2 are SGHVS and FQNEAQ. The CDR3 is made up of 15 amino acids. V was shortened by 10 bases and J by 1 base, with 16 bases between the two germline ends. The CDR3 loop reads CATRIGGLNTGELFF. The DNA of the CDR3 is TGTGCCACACGAATCGGGGGTCTGAACACCGGGGAGCTGTTTTTT.

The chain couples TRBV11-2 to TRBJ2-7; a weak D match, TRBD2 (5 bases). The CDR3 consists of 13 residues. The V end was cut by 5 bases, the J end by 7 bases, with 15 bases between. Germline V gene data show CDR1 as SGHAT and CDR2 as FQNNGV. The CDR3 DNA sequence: TGTGCCAGCAGCAGCGGAGTATGGGCGGAGCAGTACTTC. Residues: CASSSGVWAEQYF.

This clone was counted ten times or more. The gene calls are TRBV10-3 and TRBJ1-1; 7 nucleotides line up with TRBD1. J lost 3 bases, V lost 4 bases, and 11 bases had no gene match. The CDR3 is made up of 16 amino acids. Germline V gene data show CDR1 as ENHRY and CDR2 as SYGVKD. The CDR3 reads CAISGAGTDYYTEAFF. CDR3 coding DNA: TGTGCCATCAGTGGGGCCGGGACAGATTACTACACTGAAGCTTTCTTT.

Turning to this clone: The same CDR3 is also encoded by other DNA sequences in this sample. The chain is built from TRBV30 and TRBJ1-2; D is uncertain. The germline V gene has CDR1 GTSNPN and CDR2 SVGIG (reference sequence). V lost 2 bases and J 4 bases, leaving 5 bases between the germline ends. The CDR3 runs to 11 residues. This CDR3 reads CAWSLGYGYTF. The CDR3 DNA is TGTGCCTGGAGTTTGGGCTATGGCTACACCTTC.

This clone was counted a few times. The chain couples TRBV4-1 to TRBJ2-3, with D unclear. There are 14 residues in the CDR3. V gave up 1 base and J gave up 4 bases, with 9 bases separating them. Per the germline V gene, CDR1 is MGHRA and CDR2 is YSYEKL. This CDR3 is CASSQAGKADTQYF. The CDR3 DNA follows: TGCGCCAGCAGCCAAGCTGGGAAGGCAGATACGCAGTATTTT.

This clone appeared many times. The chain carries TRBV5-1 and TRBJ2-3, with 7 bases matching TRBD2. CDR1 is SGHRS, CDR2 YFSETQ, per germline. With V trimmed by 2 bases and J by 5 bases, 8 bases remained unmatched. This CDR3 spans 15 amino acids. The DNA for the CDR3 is TGCGCCAGCAGCTTAGGACTAGGATCCGAAGATACGCAGTATTTT. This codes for CASSLGLGSEDTQYF.

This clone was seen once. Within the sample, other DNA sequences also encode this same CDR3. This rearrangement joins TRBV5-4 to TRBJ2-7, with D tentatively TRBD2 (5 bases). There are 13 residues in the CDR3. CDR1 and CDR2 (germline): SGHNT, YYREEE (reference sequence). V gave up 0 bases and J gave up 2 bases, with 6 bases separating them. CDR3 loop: CASSLAGTYEQYF. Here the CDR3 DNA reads TGTGCCAGCAGCTTGGCGGGGACCTACGAGCAGTACTTC.

Here the CDR3 DNA reads TGTGCCAGCAGTTTATCCGACAGGGCGCTTGTCCAGCATTTT. Translation gives CASSLSDRALVQHF. The rearrangement uses TRBV28 and TRBJ1-5, with 7 bases identical to TRBD1. CDR3 size: 14 residues. V lost 1 base to trimming and J lost 12 bases; unmatched junction nucleotides: 9. The germline gives CDR1 MDHEN, CDR2 SYDVKM.

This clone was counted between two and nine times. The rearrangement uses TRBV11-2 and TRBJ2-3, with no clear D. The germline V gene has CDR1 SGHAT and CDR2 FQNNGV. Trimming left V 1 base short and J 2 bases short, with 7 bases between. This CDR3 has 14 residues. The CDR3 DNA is TGTGCCAGCAGCTTAGTACACAACACAGATACGCAGTATTTT. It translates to CASSLVHNTDTQYF.

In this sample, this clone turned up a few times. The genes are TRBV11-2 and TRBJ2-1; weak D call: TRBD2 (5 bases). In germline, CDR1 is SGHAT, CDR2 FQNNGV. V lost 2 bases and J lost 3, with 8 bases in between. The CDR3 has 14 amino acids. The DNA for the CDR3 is TGTGCCAGCAGCTTACTAGCTTTCTACAATGAGCAGTTCTTC. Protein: CASSLLAFYNEQFF.

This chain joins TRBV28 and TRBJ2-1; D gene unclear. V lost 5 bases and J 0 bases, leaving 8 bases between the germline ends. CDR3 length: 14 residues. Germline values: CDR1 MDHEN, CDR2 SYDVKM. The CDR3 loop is CASSISHSYNEQFF. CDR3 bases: TGTGCCAGCAGTATTTCTCACTCCTACAATGAGCAGTTCTTC. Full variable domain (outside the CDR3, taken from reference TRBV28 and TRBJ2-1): DVKVTQSSRYLVKRTGEKVFLECVQDMDHENMFWYRQDPGLGLRLIYFSYDVKMKEKGDIPEGYSVSREKKERFSLILESASTNQTSMYLCASSISHSYNEQFFGPGTRLTVL.